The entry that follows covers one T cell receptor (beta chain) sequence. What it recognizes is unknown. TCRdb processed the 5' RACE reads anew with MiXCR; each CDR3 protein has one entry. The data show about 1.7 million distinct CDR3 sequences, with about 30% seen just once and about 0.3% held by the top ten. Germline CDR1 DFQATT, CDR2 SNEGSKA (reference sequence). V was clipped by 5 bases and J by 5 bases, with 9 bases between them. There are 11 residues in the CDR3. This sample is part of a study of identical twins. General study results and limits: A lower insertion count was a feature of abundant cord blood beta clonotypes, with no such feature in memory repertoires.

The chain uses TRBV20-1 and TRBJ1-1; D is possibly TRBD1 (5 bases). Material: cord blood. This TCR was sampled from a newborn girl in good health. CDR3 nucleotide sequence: TGCAGTGCTGGGGGGTGGACTGAAGCTTTCTTT. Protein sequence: CSAGGWTEAFF.